The 28 T cell receptor beta chains listed next were all sequenced from one sample in a study of Graves' ophthalmopathy and Graves' hyperthyroidism. CDR3 regions of TCR beta were amplified from RNA transcripts. The workflow started with a first-round RT-PCR run with HTBI primers and then moved on to a second-round multiplex PCR. TCRdb re-analysed the multiplex PCR reads in MiXCR, keeping a single row per CDR3 protein. The data contain some 160,000 distinct CDR3 sequences, approximately 40% of them singletons. Sequencing input: peripheral blood. These receptors originate from a man aged 25-45 years with Graves' ophthalmopathy.

The rearrangement uses TRBV25-1 and TRBJ1-2, with D tentatively TRBD1 (5 bases). Trimming stripped 3 bases from V and 4 bases from J, with 9 bases between. The CDR3 runs to 13 residues. Germline V gene sequence: CDR1 MGHDK, CDR2 SYGVNS. This chain's CDR3 is CASSERGVYGYTF. The CDR3 DNA sequence: TGTGCCAGCAGTGAGAGAGGGGTCTATGGCTACACCTTC.

V is TRBV20-1 and J is TRBJ2-7; TRBD2 matches at 9 bases. Germline CDR1 is DFQATT and CDR2 is SNEGSKA (reference sequence). The J segment lost 4 bases and the V segment lost 6 bases, leaving 4 bases of the junction unmatched. The CDR3 is made up of 12 amino acids. This CDR3 reads CSALAGMYEQYF. Here the CDR3 DNA reads TGCAGTGCCCTAGCGGGAATGTACGAGCAGTACTTC.

This clonotype was observed many times. The chain has TRBV3-1 and TRBJ1-2, with unresolved D. V was shortened by 2 bases and J by 3 bases, with 4 bases between the two germline ends. Looked up from germline, CDR1 is LGHDT and CDR2 is YNNKEL (reference sequence). This CDR3 comprises 12 residues. CDR3 region: CASSQPYYGYTF. The CDR3 DNA reads as TGTGCCAGCAGCCAACCATACTATGGCTACACCTTC.

This clonotype occurred a few times. V gene TRBV12-3 or TRBV12-4 combines with J gene TRBJ1-1, with TRBD1 as a possible D gene (6 bases). The CDR3 length is 13 residues. Trimming stripped 7 bases from V and 4 bases from J, with 13 bases between. CDR3 DNA sequence: TGTGCCAGCAACCTACAGGGTCTCACTGAAGCTTTCTTT. Translated: CASNLQGLTEAFF.

This clonotype was detected many times. This chain links TRBV15 with TRBJ2-1; D remains unclear. The germline V gene has CDR1 LNHNV and CDR2 YYDKDF (reference sequence). The CDR3 is made up of 11 amino acids. Trimming removed 0 bases from V and 8 bases from J, with 2 bases in between. The CDR3 loop is CATSRDHEQFF. The CDR3 bases are TGTGCCACCAGCAGAGATCATGAGCAGTTCTTC.

This clonotype was detected many times. The chain recombines TRBV7-8 with TRBJ2-2, with D unclear. The ends were cut back, 5 bases at V and 6 bases at J, with 13 bases in the middle. The CDR3 sequence is 14 residues long. Germline V gene sequence: CDR1 SGHVS, CDR2 FQNEAQ. The CDR3 reads CASSPPGWSGELFF. DNA for the CDR3: TGTGCCAGCAGCCCCCCCGGGTGGTCCGGGGAGCTGTTTTTT.

This clonotype was counted many times. CDR3 sequence: CASSFSTGKYEQYF. The DNA for the CDR3 is TGTGCCAGCAGTTTCTCGACAGGGAAGTACGAGCAGTACTTC. The chain uses TRBV6-2 or TRBV6-3 and TRBJ2-7, with 7 bases aligning to TRBD1. This CDR3 spans 14 amino acids. Germline loops: CDR1 MNHEY, CDR2 SVGEGT. V was clipped by 4 bases and J by 4 bases; unmatched bases: 7.

This clonotype was counted at least ten times. The J gene is TRBJ2-7, the V gene TRBV30; D remains unclear. This CDR3 has 12 residues. The V gene's germline CDR1 is GTSNPN and CDR2 SVGIG (reference sequence). V was shortened by 1 base and J by 3 bases, with 7 bases between the two germline ends. This CDR3 is CAWSASFYEQYF. Written as DNA, the CDR3 is TGTGCCTGGAGTGCGTCCTTCTACGAGCAGTACTTC.

This clonotype has only a few counts. The V call is TRBV6-2 or TRBV6-3, the J call TRBJ2-7; weak D call: TRBD1 (6 bases). CDR3 length: 13 amino acids. Trimming shortened V by 6 bases and J by 7 bases, and 16 bases separated the two germline ends. The germline gives CDR1 MNHEY, CDR2 SVGEGT. The CDR3 spells CASSPTGIREQYF. The CDR3 nucleotides read TGTGCCAGCAGCCCCACAGGGATTCGGGAGCAGTACTTC.

The J gene is TRBJ2-7, the V gene TRBV7-2, with 9 bases lining up with TRBD2. CDR1 and CDR2 (germline): SGHTA, FQGNSA. J gave up 4 bases and V 3 bases, and 4 bases lay outside the gene matches. This CDR3 region has 14 residues. The CDR3 nucleotides are TGTGCCAGCAGCTTTGGCGGGAGGGGGTACGAGCAGTACTTC. This gives the protein CASSFGGRGYEQYF. The full variable domain, with the rest looked up from reference TRBV7-2 and TRBJ2-7, is GAGVSQSPSNKVTEKGKDVELRCDPISGHTALYWYRQSLGQGLEFLIYFQGNSAPDKSGLPSDRFSAERTGGSVSTLTIQRTQQEDSAVYLCASSFGGRGYEQYFGPGTRLTVT.

The chain uses TRBV7-2 and TRBJ2-7, with D unclear. The V and J ends lost 2 bases and 1 base respectively, with 6 bases between them. Germline values: CDR1 SGHTA, CDR2 FQGNSA. The length of the CDR3 is 13 residues. CDR3 residues: CASSLPQSYEQYF. CDR3 in DNA: TGTGCCAGCAGCTTACCTCAGTCCTACGAGCAGTACTTC.

This clonotype has a count of ten or more. The rearrangement uses TRBV6-5 and TRBJ2-7; tentatively, D is TRBD2 (7 bases). Germline CDR1 MNHEY, CDR2 SVGAGI. The CDR3 sequence is 13 residues long. V lost 7 bases, J lost 0 bases, and 10 bases lay in between. The CDR3 DNA is TGTGCCAGCAATCGGGGGGCCTCCTACGAGCAGTACTTC. It is translated as CASNRGASYEQYF.

At least ten counts were recorded for this clonotype. The chain links TRBV6-2 or TRBV6-3 to TRBJ2-6; no reliable D call. The CDR3 consists of 16 residues. Germline V gene lookup returns CDR1 MNHEY and CDR2 SVGEGT. The germline V and J ends were trimmed by 4 bases and 0 bases, with 10 bases remaining between them. This CDR3 reads CASSLSVGSGANVLTF. DNA of the CDR3: TGTGCCAGCAGTTTGAGTGTGGGCTCTGGGGCCAACGTCCTGACTTTC.

This chain links TRBV6-1 with TRBJ2-2, with 13 bases fitting TRBD2. V was pared by 4 bases and J by 3 bases, with 2 bases of the junction left unmatched. This CDR3 has 16 amino acids. Germline CDR1 reads MNHNS; CDR2 reads SASEGT. The DNA for the CDR3 is TGTGCCAGCAGTGGGACTAGCGGGAGTTACACCGGGGAGCTGTTTTTT. It encodes CASSGTSGSYTGELFF.

This sequence joins TRBV29-1 and TRBJ1-1; D is uncertain. Germline V lookup: CDR1 SQVTM, CDR2 ANQGSEA. V lost 0 bases, J lost 1 base, and 6 bases lay in between. This CDR3 is built from 13 residues. CDR3 amino acids: CSVEERANTEAFF. As DNA, the CDR3 is TGCAGCGTTGAAGAGAGGGCGAACACTGAAGCTTTCTTT.

A remark on this clonotype: Compared with germline, one end of the junction differs, possibly owing to a read error. This chain uses TRBV27 with TRBJ1-5; D uncertain. CDR1 and CDR2 from the germline V gene are MNHEY and SMNVEV (reference sequence). The CDR3 runs 15 residues. For the CDR3, the DNA is TGTGCCAGCCGTTTGAGTCAGGTGGGCAATCAGCCCCAGCATTTT. This sequence encodes CASRLSQVGNQPQHF.

Many counts were recorded for this clonotype. The J gene is TRBJ2-7, the V gene TRBV7-2; either TRBD1 or TRBD2 may supply D (7 bases each). Deletions cut 5 bases from V and 5 bases from J, with 16 bases between. This CDR3 is built from 14 residues. CDR1 SGHTA and CDR2 FQGNSA come from the germline V gene. CDR3 DNA sequence: TGTGCCAGCAGCCCTCCGACAGGGAGGGACGAGCAGTACTTC. Translating gives CASSPPTGRDEQYF.

This chain connects TRBV20-1 to TRBJ2-7; D remains ambiguous. Trimming took off 3 bases at V and 3 bases at J, with 15 bases between the two ends. Germline V gene data show CDR1 as DFQATT and CDR2 as SNEGSKA (reference sequence). This CDR3 spans 14 amino acids. The chain's CDR3 is CSARHPVHHYEQYF. CDR3 bases: TGCAGTGCTAGGCACCCCGTCCACCACTACGAGCAGTACTTC.

The J gene is TRBJ2-7, the V gene TRBV24-1; 9 positions match TRBD1. After removal of 4 bases from V and 2 bases from J, the junction contained 8 bases not matched to a gene. This CDR3 contains 16 residues. From germline, CDR1 is KGHDR and CDR2 SFDVKD. The chain's CDR3 is CATSDASGTGTYEQYF. CDR3 nucleotide sequence: TGTGCCACCAGTGACGCTTCCGGGACAGGGACCTACGAGCAGTACTTC.

This sequence joins TRBV12-3 or TRBV12-4 and TRBJ2-7; D not certain. CDR3 length equals 14 residues. The V end was cut by 5 bases, the J end by 1 base, with 12 bases between. The CDR3 sequence is CASSDGWQSYEQYF. CDR3 nucleotide sequence: TGTGCCAGCAGTGACGGATGGCAGTCCTACGAGCAGTACTTC.

The chain uses TRBV7-2 and TRBJ2-4, with D tentatively TRBD2 (6 bases). Trimming removed 5 bases from V and 2 bases from J, with 10 bases in between. This CDR3 has 14 amino acids. The V gene's germline CDR1 is SGHTA and CDR2 FQGNSA. This CDR3 reads CASSEGRSKNIQYF. CDR3 nucleotides: TGTGCCAGCAGCGAGGGGAGGTCCAAAAACATTCAGTACTTC.

In this sample, this clonotype turned up many times. The V gene is TRBV6-2 or TRBV6-3, the J gene TRBJ2-7; 7 bases map to TRBD1. The trim removed 4 bases at V and 0 bases at J, leaving 12 bases unmatched. CDR1 is MNHEY, CDR2 SVGEGT, per germline. This CDR3 spans 17 amino acids. The CDR3 region is CASSSPTGRLSSYEQYF. In DNA, the CDR3 is TGTGCCAGCAGTTCCCCGACAGGGCGCCTTTCCTCCTACGAGCAGTACTTC.

The chain couples TRBV7-2 to TRBJ1-6; D is ambiguous. The CDR3 sequence is 16 residues long. The V end was cut by 5 bases, the J end by 3 bases, with 14 bases between. From germline, CDR1 is SGHTA and CDR2 FQGNSA. The CDR3: CASSLGSGFYNSPLHF. In DNA, the CDR3 is TGTGCCAGCAGCCTCGGTTCGGGTTTCTATAATTCACCCCTCCACTTT.

The chain recombines TRBV7-8 with TRBJ2-5; no clear D gene. The germline CDR1 and CDR2 sequences are SGHVS and FQNEAQ. The CDR3 is 12 residues long. V was pared by 6 bases and J by 2 bases, with 7 bases between. DNA of the CDR3: TGTGCCAGCAGAGTGCAGCAAGAGACCCAGTACTTC. Its protein product is CASRVQQETQYF.

The chain joins TRBV12-3 or TRBV12-4 to TRBJ2-4, with a weak D call TRBD2 (7 bases). Trimming took 9 bases from V and 1 from J, leaving 19 bases between them. The CDR3 is made up of 16 amino acids. The CDR3 coding sequence is TGTGCCAGAAGTACACAGGGAGGGGGGGCCAAAAACATTCAGTACTTC. Its translation: CARSTQGGGAKNIQYF.

This clonotype was observed once. The rearrangement uses TRBV7-2 and TRBJ2-5, with 10 bases identical to TRBD1. There are 15 residues in the CDR3. Germline V gives CDR1 SGHTA, CDR2 FQGNSA. Trimming cost V 5 bases and J 4 bases; bases outside gene matches: 7. CDR3 amino acids: CASSQTGGDGETQYF. As DNA, the CDR3 is TGTGCCAGCAGCCAGACAGGGGGCGACGGAGAGACCCAGTACTTC.

The chain carries TRBV9 and TRBJ1-2; TRBD1 agrees at 11 bases. V trimming: 4 bases; J trimming: 0 bases; junction bases outside the gene matches: 11. CDR1 and CDR2 from the germline V gene are SGDLS and YYNGEE. The CDR3 is 18 residues long. The CDR3 loop reads CASSTKPGQGDSNYGYTF. The CDR3, as DNA: TGTGCCAGCAGCACCAAACCGGGACAGGGGGACTCTAACTATGGCTACACCTTC.

This clonotype was counted many times. V usage is TRBV6-5 and J usage is TRBJ2-5, with D maybe TRBD1 (5 bases). The V end was cut by 0 bases, the J end by 2 bases, with 10 bases between. The CDR3 spans 15 residues. From germline, CDR1 is MNHEY and CDR2 SVGAGI. CDR3 nucleotides: TGTGCCAGCAGTTACTCGATAGGGGTTCAAGAGACCCAGTACTTC. It encodes CASSYSIGVQETQYF.